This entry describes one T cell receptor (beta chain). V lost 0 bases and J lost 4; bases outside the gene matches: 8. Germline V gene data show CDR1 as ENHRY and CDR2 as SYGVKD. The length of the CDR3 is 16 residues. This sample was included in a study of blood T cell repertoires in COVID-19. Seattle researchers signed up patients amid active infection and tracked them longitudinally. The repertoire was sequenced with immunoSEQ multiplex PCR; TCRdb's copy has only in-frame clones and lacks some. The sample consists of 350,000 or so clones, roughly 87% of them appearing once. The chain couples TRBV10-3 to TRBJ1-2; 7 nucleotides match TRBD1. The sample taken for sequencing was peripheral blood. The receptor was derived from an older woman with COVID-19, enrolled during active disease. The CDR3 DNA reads TGTGCCATCAGTGAGTCTCGAGGGGGCGCAATCTATGGCTACACCTTC. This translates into CAISESRGGAIYGYTF.